This note documents a single T cell receptor (beta chain) sequence. Antigen unknown. This sample is drawn from a study of beta chain features in type 1 diabetes. Study overall: Healthy donors resembled patients in age, gender and cell yields. Sorted cells examined across all samples numbered roughly 99,000,000.

The isolated RNA, all of it, was reverse transcribed, so expressed TCRB transcripts were what got sequenced. Using immunoSEQ multiplex PCR, the repertoire was profiled, and TCRdb retains in-frame clones only, with some absent. In the table there are about 250,000 clones, 13% to 15% of which are singletons. The CDR3 is made up of 13 amino acids. Germline V CDR1 and CDR2: SEHNR, FQNEAQ (reference sequence). With 2 bases removed from V and 8 bases from J, the gap between germline ends came to 9 bases. Notes on the study in general: Moderate yet significant TCRB CDR3 shortening was seen in Type 1 diabetes patients in all four CD4+ subsets. TCRB repertoires of naive, central memory and Treg cells appeared more similar among patients than among healthy donors.

The chain combines TRBV7-9 with TRBJ1-4, with D unclear. The sample was naive CD4+ T cells from blood. The TCR originated in a woman in her forties in good health. CDR3 sequence: CASSLFEEEKLFF. CDR3 coding DNA: TGTGCCAGCAGCTTATTTGAGGAGGAAAAACTGTTTTTT. The full variable domain, rest sourced from reference TRBV7-9 and TRBJ1-4, is DTGVSQNPRHKITKRGQNVTFRCDPISEHNRLYWYRQTLGQGPEFLTYFQNEAQLEKSRLLSDRFSAERPKGSFSTLEIQRTEQGDSAMYLCASSLFEEEKLFFGSGTQLSVL.